The rows below give T cell receptor beta chains drawn from one sample of a study of T cell clusters in autoimmune cytopenias. TCRdb reprocessed the multiplex PCR reads and keeps a single row for each CDR3 protein, giving no DNA. This sample's table has around 9,000 distinct CDR3 sequences. Material: peripheral blood. These receptors all come from a human donor with an autoimmune cytopenia or autoimmune hepatitis (not recorded which). Both conserved end residues are part of each CDR3. The listing skips clone size in some rows; elsewhere it reads once, few, many or a size class.

V	size	J	CDR3
TRBV6-5	medium-sized	TRBJ2-5	CASSAQLAGSPETQYF
TRBV7-2	-	TRBJ2-5	CASSPSGGETQYF
TRBV5-6	-	TRBJ2-3	CASLAGTDTQYF
TRBV27	medium-sized	TRBJ1-3	CASSLGEGSGNTIYF
TRBV27	-	TRBJ2-1	CASSRLPGGNEQFF
TRBV6-5	medium-sized	TRBJ1-4	CASRWTGATNEKLFF
TRBV14	-	TRBJ1-2	CASSQDRSWGFLDYGYTF
TRBV29-1	medium-sized	TRBJ2-1	CSVEAREGNEQFF
TRBV19	medium-sized	TRBJ2-1	CASSINSGTYNEQFF
TRBV18	-	TRBJ1-4	CASSQGRGSNEKLFF
TRBV27	medium-sized	TRBJ2-1	CASIRQGSTNEQFF
TRBV7-6	-	TRBJ2-7	CASSEASGMSYEQYF
TRBV28	-	TRBJ1-6	CASSFRGARNSPLHF
TRBV12-3/TRBV12-4	-	TRBJ2-1	CASSLATADNEQFF
TRBV10-3	-	TRBJ2-7	CATGSSYEQYF
TRBV19	medium-sized	TRBJ2-2	CASSQRNTGELFF
TRBV15	medium-sized	TRBJ2-1	CATSRGGLAGPGSYNEQFF
TRBV6-5	-	TRBJ2-7	CATGLAGRYEQYF
TRBV5-5	medium-sized	TRBJ2-1	CASSSTSGGTREQFF
TRBV6-5	medium-sized	TRBJ2-1	CASSYSGLAGNEQFF
TRBV18	-	TRBJ2-1	CASSPPEVGYFTLRQFF
TRBV28	-	TRBJ1-6	CASSPHLTANWDSPLHF
TRBV18	medium-sized	TRBJ2-2	CASSLPRDTYTGELFF
TRBV12-3/TRBV12-4	-	TRBJ1-5	CASSFQGLYSNQPQHF
TRBV5-6	-	TRBJ2-1	CASSQIAGGWAYNEQFF
TRBV18	-	TRBJ1-6	CASSPSQVDNSPLHF
TRBV27	-	TRBJ2-5	CASSYSFGGKETQYF
TRBV6-5	-	TRBJ2-7	CASRFERESYEQYF
TRBV6-5	-	TRBJ1-5	CASSPGTAAYSNQPQHF
TRBV6-1	-	TRBJ2-1	CASSEVGNEQFF
TRBV7-9	-	TRBJ2-2	CASTPLAANTGELFF
TRBV5-6	medium-sized	TRBJ2-1	CASSLAQGDEQFF
TRBV12-3/TRBV12-4	-	TRBJ2-5	CASSEAPDTQETQYF
TRBV6-5	-	TRBJ2-5	CASSRLASQETQYF
TRBV20-1	-	TRBJ2-3	CSALGGSGATDTQYF
TRBV27	-	TRBJ1-4	CASSLTQYNEKLFF
TRBV18	medium-sized	TRBJ2-3	CASSPFGTGYTDTQYF
TRBV7-9	-	TRBJ1-3	CASSPFPILGNTIYF
TRBV13	-	TRBJ1-2	CASSARARGYGYTF
TRBV29-1	medium-sized	TRBJ2-7	CSVHAGGNSYEQYF
TRBV29-1	-	TRBJ1-1	CSVEIGGDTEAFF
TRBV27	medium-sized	TRBJ2-2	CASSLAGGLTGELFF
TRBV20-1	-	TRBJ2-7	CSARDGGSIPYEQYF
TRBV30	-	TRBJ2-7	CAWSEEQSLYEQYF
TRBV6-6	-	TRBJ1-1	CASSYTVGTEAFF
TRBV12-3/TRBV12-4	-	TRBJ2-3	CASSSSAGEADTQYF
TRBV18	-	TRBJ1-1	CASSPYRRTNTEAFF
TRBV5-1	-	TRBJ2-7	CASSPNPAGRSYEQYF
TRBV28	-	TRBJ2-7	CASKIAGDSYEQYF
TRBV18	medium-sized	TRBJ1-1	CASSPPNMNTEAFF
TRBV6-5	medium-sized	TRBJ1-6	CASSYDSYNSPLHF
TRBV12-3/TRBV12-4	medium-sized	TRBJ1-4	CASSSDRPNEKLFF
TRBV12-3/TRBV12-4	-	TRBJ2-7	CASSLTDSYEQYF
TRBV29-1	medium-sized	TRBJ2-5	CSVQMGSETQYF
TRBV6-1	medium-sized	TRBJ2-5	CASRRVLTSGPQETQYF
TRBV7-9	-	TRBJ2-7	CASSVGGISSYEQYF
TRBV20-1	-	TRBJ2-3	CSACGQGQTDTQYF
TRBV19	medium-sized	TRBJ1-3	CASIYQASGNTIYF
TRBV24-1	-	TRBJ2-7	CATSEGQGNEQYF
TRBV28	-	TRBJ2-1	CAIQSSYNEQFF